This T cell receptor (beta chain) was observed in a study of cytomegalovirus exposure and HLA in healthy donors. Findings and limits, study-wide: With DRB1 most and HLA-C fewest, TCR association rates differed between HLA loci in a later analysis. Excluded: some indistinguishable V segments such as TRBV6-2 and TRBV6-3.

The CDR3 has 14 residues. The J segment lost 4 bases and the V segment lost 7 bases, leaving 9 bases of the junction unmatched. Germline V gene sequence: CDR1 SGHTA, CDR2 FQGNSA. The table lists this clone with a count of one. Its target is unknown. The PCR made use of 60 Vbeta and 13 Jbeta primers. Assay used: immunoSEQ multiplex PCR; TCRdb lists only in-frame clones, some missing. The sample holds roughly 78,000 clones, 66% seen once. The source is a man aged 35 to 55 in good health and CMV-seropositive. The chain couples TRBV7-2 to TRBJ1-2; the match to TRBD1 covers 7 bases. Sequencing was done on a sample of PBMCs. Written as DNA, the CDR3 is TGTGCCAGCACCCCAAACCGGGACAGCTATGGCTACACCTTC. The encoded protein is CASTPNRDSYGYTF.